This entry lists 3 T cell receptor beta chains sequenced from one sample in a study of post-analysis software for immune sequencing data. Study observations and caveats: Controls showed lower frequencies than patients for 5 or 6 TRBV segments, and TRBV5-6, TRBV5-1 and TRBV20-1 were among these.

No antigens are known for them. Tagging with unique molecular identifiers was a feature of the TCR beta cDNA libraries. From the PCR reads, TCRdb called clonotypes with MiXCR, one entry per CDR3 protein. In the table there are some 690,000 distinct CDR3 sequences, just under 30% of which are singletons. The specimen sequenced was blood. The source of these receptors is a girl under 18 with multiple sclerosis.

This clonotype appeared a few times. The chain joins TRBV7-9 to TRBJ2-4; TRBD2 matches 11 bases. The CDR3 spans 19 residues. Germline V gives CDR1 SEHNR, CDR2 FQNEAQ (reference sequence). V lost 2 bases and J lost 1; bases outside the gene matches: 10. CDR3 coding DNA: TGTGCCAGCAGCTTAATTTCTAGCGGGGGGAGTAGGGCCAAAAACATTCAGTACTTC. This codes for CASSLISSGGSRAKNIQYF.

The V call is TRBV2, the J call TRBJ2-1, with D possibly TRBD1 on 5 matching bases. TRBJ2-7 matches the DNA end more closely, so the J call is doubtful. The CDR3 loop spans 12 amino acids. From germline, CDR1 is SNHLY and CDR2 FYNNEI. In nucleotides, the CDR3 is TGTGCCAGCAATGGGGCCTACAATGAGCAGTACTTC. This gives the protein CASNGAYNEQYF.

This clonotype was seen more than once but under ten times. The chain has TRBV6-5 and TRBJ2-3; TRBD2 matches at 13 bases. V trimming: 4 bases; J trimming: 4 bases; junction bases outside the gene matches: 5. Germline loops: CDR1 MNHEY, CDR2 SVGAGI. The CDR3 spans 16 residues. This chain's CDR3 is CASSSRTSGGSDTQYF. CDR3 sequence (DNA): TGTGCCAGCAGTTCTAGGACTAGCGGGGGATCAGATACGCAGTATTTT.